This TCR beta chain appears in the sequencing data of a study of blood T cell repertoires in COVID-19. Study-wide context: In each case, the material was cDNA or gDNA derived from T cells, B-cell-depleted T cells, or PBMCs.

The CDR3 has 14 amino acids. Per germline, CDR1 ENHRY and CDR2 SYGVKD. V was trimmed by 7 bases and J by 1 base, leaving 13 bases between them. This clone has only one observation. Per the study methods: Amplification with reference gene primers provided the estimates of nucleated cell counts. TCRdb's copy holds only in-frame clones and misses some; the assay was immunoSEQ multiplex PCR. That table gives V, J and clone size, and the DNA gave D and trimming. This table holds some 180,000 clones, around 85% found once. This clonotype was obtained from a man aged 35 to 55 who had recovered from COVID-19. Material for sequencing was PBMCs or T cells enriched from blood (not recorded which). The chain recombines TRBV10-3 with TRBJ1-1; possible D gene TRBD1, 5 bases. For the CDR3, the DNA is TGTGCCATCAAAAGGGAGGGGACGAACACTGAAGCTTTCTTT. It yields the protein CAIKREGTNTEAFF.